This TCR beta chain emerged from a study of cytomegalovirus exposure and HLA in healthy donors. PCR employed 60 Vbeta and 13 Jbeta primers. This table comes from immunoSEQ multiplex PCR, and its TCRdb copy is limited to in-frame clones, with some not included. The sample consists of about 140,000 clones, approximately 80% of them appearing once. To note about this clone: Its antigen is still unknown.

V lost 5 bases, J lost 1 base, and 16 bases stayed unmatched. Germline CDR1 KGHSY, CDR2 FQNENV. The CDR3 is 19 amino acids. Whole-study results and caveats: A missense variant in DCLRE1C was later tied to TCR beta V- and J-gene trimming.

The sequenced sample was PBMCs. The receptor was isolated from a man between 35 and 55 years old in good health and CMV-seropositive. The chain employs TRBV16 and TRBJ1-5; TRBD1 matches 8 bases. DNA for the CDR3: TGTGCCAGCAGCGAAGAGGCAGGGGGCGCCGGGAGAAGCAATCAGCCCCAGCATTTT. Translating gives CASSEEAGGAGRSNQPQHF.